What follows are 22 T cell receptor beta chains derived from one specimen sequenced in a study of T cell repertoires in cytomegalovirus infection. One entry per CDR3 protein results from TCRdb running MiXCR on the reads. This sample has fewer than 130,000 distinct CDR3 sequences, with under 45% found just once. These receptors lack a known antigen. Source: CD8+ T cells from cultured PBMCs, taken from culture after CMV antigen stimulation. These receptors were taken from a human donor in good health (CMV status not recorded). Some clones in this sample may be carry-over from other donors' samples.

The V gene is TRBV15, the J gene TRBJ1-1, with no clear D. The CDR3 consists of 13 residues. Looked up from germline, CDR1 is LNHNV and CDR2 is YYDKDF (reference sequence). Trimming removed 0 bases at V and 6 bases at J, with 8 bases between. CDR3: CATSRDRVSEAFF. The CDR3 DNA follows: TGTGCCACCAGCAGAGACCGGGTTTCTGAAGCTTTCTTT. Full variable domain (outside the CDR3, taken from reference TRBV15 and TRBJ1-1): DAMVIQNPRYQVTQFGKPVTLSCSQTLNHNVMYWYQQKSSQAPKLLFHYYDKDFNNEADTPDNFQSRRPNTSFCFLDIRSPGLGDTAMYLCATSRDRVSEAFFGQGTRLTVV.

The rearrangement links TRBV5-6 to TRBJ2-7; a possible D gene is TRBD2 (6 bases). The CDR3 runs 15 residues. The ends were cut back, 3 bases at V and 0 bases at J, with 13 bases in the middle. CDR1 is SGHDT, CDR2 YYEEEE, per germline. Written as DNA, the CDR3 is TGTGCCAGCAGCTATCCCTACGGGGGCTCCTACGAGCAGTACTTC. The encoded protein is CASSYPYGGSYEQYF.

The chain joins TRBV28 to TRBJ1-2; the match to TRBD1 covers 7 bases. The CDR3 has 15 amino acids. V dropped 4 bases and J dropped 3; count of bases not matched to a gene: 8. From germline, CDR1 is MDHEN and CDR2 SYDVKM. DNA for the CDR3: TGTGCCAGCAGTTCCCCGAGCCAGGGGGACTATGGCTACACCTTC. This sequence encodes CASSSPSQGDYGYTF.

The CDR3 reads CASSERVGANTGELFF. The CDR3 nucleotides read TGTGCCAGCAGTGAAAGGGTGGGGGCCAACACCGGGGAGCTGTTTTTT. The chain links TRBV2 to TRBJ2-2; tentatively, D is TRBD1 (6 bases). The CDR3 has 16 residues. CDR1 is SNHLY and CDR2 is FYNNEI in the germline V gene. V shed 2 bases and J shed 2 bases, with 12 bases lying between them.

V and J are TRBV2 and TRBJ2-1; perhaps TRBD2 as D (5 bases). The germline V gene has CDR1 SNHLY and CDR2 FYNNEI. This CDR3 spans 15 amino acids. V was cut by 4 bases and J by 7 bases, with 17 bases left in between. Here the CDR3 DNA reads TGTGCCAGCAGTGGGGAAGCGGAAAAGAGGAATGAGCAGTTCTTC. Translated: CASSGEAEKRNEQFF.

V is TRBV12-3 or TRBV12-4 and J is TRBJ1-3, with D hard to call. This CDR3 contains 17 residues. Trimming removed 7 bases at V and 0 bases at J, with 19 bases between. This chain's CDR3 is CASTPDDNFPSGNTIYF. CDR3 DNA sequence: TGTGCCAGCACCCCGGACGATAACTTCCCCTCTGGAAACACCATATATTTT.

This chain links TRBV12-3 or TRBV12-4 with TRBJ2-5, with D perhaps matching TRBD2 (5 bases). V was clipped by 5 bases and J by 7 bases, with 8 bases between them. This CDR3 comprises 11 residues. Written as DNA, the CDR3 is TGTGCCAGCAGTGACGGAGGGACCCAGTACTTC. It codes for CASSDGGTQYF.

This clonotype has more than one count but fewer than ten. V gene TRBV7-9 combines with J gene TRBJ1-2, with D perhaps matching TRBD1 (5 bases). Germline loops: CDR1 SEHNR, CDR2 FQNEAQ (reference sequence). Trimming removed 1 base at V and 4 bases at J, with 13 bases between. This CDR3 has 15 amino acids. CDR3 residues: CASSLVGDSAYGYTF. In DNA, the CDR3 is TGTGCCAGCAGCTTAGTAGGAGACAGTGCCTATGGCTACACCTTC.

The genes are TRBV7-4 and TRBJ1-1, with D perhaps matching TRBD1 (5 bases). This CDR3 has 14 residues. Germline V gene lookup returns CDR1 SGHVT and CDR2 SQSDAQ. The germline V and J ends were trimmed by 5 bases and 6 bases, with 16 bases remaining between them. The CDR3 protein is CASSQGTGYAEAFF. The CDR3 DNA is TGTGCCAGCAGCCAAGGGACGGGTTACGCTGAAGCTTTCTTT.

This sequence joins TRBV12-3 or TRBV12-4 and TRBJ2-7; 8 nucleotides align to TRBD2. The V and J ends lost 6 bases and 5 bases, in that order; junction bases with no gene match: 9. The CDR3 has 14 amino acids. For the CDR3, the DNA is TGTGCCAGCAGAGACAGCGGGGGTCCGCACGAGCAGTACTTC. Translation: CASRDSGGPHEQYF.

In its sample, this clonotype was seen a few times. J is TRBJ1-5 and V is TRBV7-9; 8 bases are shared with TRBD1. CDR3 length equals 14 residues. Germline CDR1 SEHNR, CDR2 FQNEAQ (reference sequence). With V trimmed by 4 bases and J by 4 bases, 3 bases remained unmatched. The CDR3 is CASSSGQENQPQHF. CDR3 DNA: TGTGCCAGCAGCTCGGGACAGGAGAATCAGCCCCAGCATTTT.

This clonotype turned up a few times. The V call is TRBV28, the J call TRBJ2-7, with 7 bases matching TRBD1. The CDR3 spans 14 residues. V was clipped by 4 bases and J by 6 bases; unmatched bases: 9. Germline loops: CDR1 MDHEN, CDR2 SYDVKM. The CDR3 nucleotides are TGTGCCAGCAGTTCCCCCGGGACAGAGGCCGAGCAGTACTTC. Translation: CASSSPGTEAEQYF.

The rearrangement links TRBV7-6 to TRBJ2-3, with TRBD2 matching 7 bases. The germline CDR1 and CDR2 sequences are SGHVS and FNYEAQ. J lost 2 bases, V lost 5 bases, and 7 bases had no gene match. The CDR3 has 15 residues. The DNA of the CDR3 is TGTGCCAGCAGCCACATGGCGGGGGACACAGATACGCAGTATTTT. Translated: CASSHMAGDTDTQYF.

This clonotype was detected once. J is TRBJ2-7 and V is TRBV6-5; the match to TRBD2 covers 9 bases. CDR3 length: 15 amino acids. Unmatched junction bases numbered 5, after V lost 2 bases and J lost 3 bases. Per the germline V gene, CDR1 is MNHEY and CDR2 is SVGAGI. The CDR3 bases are TGTGCCAGCAGTTACCCGACTAGCGGATTCTACGAGCAGTACTTC. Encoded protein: CASSYPTSGFYEQYF.

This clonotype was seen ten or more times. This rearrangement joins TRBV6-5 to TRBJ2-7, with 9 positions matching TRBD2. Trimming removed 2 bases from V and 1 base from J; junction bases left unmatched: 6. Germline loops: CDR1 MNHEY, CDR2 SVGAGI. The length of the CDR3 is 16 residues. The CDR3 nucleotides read TGTGCCAGCAGTTACGGGGCAGCGGGGGGATCCTACGAGCAGTACTTC. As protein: CASSYGAAGGSYEQYF.

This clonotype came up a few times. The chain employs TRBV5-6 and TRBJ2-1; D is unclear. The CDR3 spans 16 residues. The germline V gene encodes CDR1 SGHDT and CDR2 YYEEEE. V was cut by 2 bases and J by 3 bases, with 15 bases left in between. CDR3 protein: CASSFPFDQDYNEQFF. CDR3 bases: TGTGCCAGCAGCTTCCCGTTTGACCAAGACTACAATGAGCAGTTCTTC.

Here the CDR3 DNA reads TGCGCCAGCAGCCACCGGGGGGGCCTTGGGAATGAGCAGTTCTTC. This translates into CASSHRGGLGNEQFF. V and J are TRBV4-1 and TRBJ2-1, with 8 bases that match TRBD2. This CDR3 spans 15 amino acids. Per the germline V gene, CDR1 is MGHRA and CDR2 is YSYEKL. The trim removed 3 bases at V and 7 bases at J, leaving 8 bases unmatched.

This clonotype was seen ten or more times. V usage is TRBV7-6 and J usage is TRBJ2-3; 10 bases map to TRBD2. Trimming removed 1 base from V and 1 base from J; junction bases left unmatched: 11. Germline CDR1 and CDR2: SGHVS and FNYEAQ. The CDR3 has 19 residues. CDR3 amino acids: CASSLEPPATSGRTDTQYF. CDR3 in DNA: TGTGCCAGCAGCTTAGAGCCCCCCGCGACTAGCGGGCGCACAGATACGCAGTATTTT.

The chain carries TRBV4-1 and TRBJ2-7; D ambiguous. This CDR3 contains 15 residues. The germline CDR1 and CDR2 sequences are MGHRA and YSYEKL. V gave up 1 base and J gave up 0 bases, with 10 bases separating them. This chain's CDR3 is CASSQGGKSSYEQYF. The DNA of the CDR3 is TGCGCCAGCAGCCAAGGGGGAAAGAGCTCCTACGAGCAGTACTTC.

CDR3 sequence reads: CASSFGAGRSTYEQYF. CDR3 DNA: TGTGCCAGCAGCTTCGGTGCCGGGCGCTCCACTTACGAGCAGTACTTC. This chain connects TRBV7-2 to TRBJ2-7, with unresolved D. The germline gives CDR1 SGHTA, CDR2 FQGNSA. The V end lost 3 bases, the J end lost 4 bases, and 19 bases lay between the germline ends. The CDR3 totals 16 residues.

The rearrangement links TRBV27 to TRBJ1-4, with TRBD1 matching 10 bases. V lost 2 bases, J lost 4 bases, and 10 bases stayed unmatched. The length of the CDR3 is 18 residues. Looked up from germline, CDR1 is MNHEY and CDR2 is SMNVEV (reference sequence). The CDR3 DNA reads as TGTGCCAGCAGTTTACGCGACAGGGGGCTTCACCGTAATGAAAAACTGTTTTTT. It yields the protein CASSLRDRGLHRNEKLFF.

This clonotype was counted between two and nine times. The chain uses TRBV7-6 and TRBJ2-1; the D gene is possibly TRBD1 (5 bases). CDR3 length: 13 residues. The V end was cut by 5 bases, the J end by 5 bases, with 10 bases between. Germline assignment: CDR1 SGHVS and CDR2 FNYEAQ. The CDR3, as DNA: TGTGCCAGCAGCCCCGACAGAAACAATGAGCAGTTCTTC. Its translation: CASSPDRNNEQFF. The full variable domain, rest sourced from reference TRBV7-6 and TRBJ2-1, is GAGVSQSPRYKVTKRGQDVALRCDPISGHVSLYWYRQALGQGPEFLTYFNYEAQQDKSGLPNDRFSAERPEGSISTLTIQRTEQRDSAMYRCASSPDRNNEQFFGPGTRLTVL.